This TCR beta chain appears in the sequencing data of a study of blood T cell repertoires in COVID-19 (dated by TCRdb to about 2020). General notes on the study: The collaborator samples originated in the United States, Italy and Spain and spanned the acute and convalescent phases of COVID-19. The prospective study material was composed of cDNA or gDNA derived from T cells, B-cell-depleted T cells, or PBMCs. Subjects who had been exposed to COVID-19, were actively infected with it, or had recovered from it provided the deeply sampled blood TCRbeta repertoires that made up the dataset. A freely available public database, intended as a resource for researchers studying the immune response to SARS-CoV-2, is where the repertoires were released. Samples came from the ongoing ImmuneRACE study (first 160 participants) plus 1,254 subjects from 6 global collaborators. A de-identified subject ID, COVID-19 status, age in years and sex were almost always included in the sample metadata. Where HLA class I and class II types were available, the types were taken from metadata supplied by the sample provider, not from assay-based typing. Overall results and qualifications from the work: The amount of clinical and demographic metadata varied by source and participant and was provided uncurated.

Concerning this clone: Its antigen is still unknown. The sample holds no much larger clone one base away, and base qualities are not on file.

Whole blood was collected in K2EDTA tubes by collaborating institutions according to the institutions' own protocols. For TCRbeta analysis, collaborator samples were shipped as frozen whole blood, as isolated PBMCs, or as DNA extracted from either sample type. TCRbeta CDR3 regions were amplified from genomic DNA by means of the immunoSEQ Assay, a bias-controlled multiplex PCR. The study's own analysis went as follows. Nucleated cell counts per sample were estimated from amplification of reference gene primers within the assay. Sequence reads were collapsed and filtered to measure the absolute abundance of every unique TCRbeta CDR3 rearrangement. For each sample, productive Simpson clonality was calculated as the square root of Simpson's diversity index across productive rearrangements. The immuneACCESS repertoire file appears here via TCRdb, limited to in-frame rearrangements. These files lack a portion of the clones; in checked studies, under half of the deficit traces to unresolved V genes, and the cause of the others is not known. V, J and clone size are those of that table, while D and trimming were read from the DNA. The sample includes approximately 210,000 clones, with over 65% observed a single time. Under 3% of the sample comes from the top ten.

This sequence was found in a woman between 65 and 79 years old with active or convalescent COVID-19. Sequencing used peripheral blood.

Here is the DNA: TGCGCCAGCAAAGGGACAGGGGACGCTGGGGCCAACGTCCTGACTTTC. This codes for CASKGTGDAGANVLTF. This receptor chain uses TRBV5-1 and TRBJ2-6; 10 nucleotides in the junction match TRBD1. Its CDR3 holds 16 amino acids, cysteine through phenylalanine. Only the CDR3 DNA stays, 48 bases, in frame from base 1. Here V drops 6 bases and J drops 2 bases, and the junction holds 5 bases not matched to any gene. CDR1 SGHRS and CDR2 YFSETQ are derived from the germline V gene.